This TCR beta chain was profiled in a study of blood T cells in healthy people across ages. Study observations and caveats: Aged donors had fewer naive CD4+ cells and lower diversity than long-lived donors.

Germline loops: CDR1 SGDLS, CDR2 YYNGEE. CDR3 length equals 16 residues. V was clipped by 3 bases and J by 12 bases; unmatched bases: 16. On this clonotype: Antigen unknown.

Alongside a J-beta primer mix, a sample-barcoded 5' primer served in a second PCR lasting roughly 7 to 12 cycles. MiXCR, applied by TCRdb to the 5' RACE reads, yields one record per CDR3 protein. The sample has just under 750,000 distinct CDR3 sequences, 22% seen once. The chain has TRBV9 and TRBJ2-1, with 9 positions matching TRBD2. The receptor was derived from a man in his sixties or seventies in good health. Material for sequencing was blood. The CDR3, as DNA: TGTGCCAGCAGCGCCTCTAGCGGGAATCCCCCTCGACGGCAGTTCTTC. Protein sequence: CASSASSGNPPRRQFF.